This T cell receptor beta chain was obtained from a study of blood T cell repertoires in COVID-19. Overall study: PBMCs, B-cell-depleted T cells, or T cells were the source of the cDNA or gDNA that made up the material.

The assay was immunoSEQ multiplex PCR, and TCRdb's table has in-frame clones only and misses some. In the table there are about 220,000 clones, over 65% of which are singletons. After removal of 6 bases from V and 4 bases from J, the junction contained 5 bases not matched to a gene. The CDR3 totals 14 residues. Germline V gives CDR1 KGHDR, CDR2 SFDVKD. The sample taken for sequencing was PBMCs or T cells enriched from blood (not recorded which). The sequence was collected from a woman in her fifties or sixties who had recovered from COVID-19. This chain uses TRBV24-1 with TRBJ2-3; 8 nucleotides line up with TRBD1. CDR3 in DNA: TGTGCCACCAGTAGTCAGGGGGCCGCAGATACGCAGTATTTT. Translating gives CATSSQGAADTQYF.